Listed here are 31 T cell receptor beta chains from one sample, sequenced in a study of T-cell reconstitution after alpha-beta-depleted transplantation in children. The TCRbeta library was prepared with unique molecular identifiers. TCRdb ran MiXCR on the PCR reads and lists one entry per CDR3 protein. The sample shows about 870,000 distinct CDR3 sequences, approximately 15% of them seen only once. The material was PBMCs, mostly from graft donor cells, obtained 360 days after TCRalphabeta/CD19-depleted stem cell transplant. These receptors all stem from a male patient under 18 who had a stem cell transplant for acute lymphoblastic leukemia, so the T cells may come from the graft donor.

The chain couples TRBV5-1 to TRBJ2-2; 7 bases are shared with TRBD1. Germline trimming cut 4 bases from V and 6 bases from J; bases unmatched to any gene: 9. CDR3 size: 15 residues. The germline CDR1 and CDR2 sequences are SGHRS and YFSETQ. This CDR3 is CASSGRQGRSGELFF. CDR3 sequence (DNA): TGCGCCAGCAGCGGGCGACAGGGAAGATCCGGGGAGCTGTTTTTT.

This clonotype was counted only a few times. V usage is TRBV6-1 and J usage is TRBJ1-2, with a possible D match to TRBD1 (5 bases). CDR1 and CDR2 (germline): MNHNS, SASEGT. This CDR3 is built from 14 residues. V was clipped by 5 bases and J by 2 bases, with 12 bases between them. CDR3 amino acids: CASSRTTVNYGYTF. The CDR3 DNA reads TGTGCCAGCAGTCGGACGACAGTGAACTATGGCTACACCTTC.

The sample holds a few counts of this clonotype. This chain's CDR3 is CASSASPAGELFF. CDR3 in DNA: TGTGCCAGCAGTGCAAGCCCAGCCGGGGAGCTGTTTTTT. The chain combines TRBV12-3 or TRBV12-4 with TRBJ2-2; no clear D. The CDR3 length is 13 residues. V was shortened by 5 bases and J by 6 bases, with 10 bases between the two germline ends.

This clonotype was detected a few times. The chain joins TRBV5-1 to TRBJ2-7; D remains ambiguous. The CDR3 covers 12 residues. Between the trimmed V and J ends, which lost 3 bases and 6 bases, there was a span of 10 bases. Germline lookup yields CDR1 SGHRS and CDR2 YFSETQ. DNA of the CDR3: TGCGCCAGCAGCTGGGGTGGTCGCGAGCAGTACTTC. This translates into CASSWGGREQYF.

This clonotype has more than one count but fewer than ten. This rearrangement joins TRBV9 to TRBJ2-5; D unclear. CDR1 is SGDLS and CDR2 is YYNGEE in the germline V gene. CDR3 length: 11 amino acids. V was trimmed by 7 bases and J by 5 bases, leaving 9 bases between them. The DNA for the CDR3 is TGTGCCAGCCGAAGGACGGAGACCCAGTACTTC. Protein: CASRRTETQYF.

This clonotype was observed many times. This chain joins TRBV5-5 and TRBJ2-5; 8 positions match TRBD1. The V and J ends lost 1 base and 6 bases, in that order; junction bases with no gene match: 11. CDR1 and CDR2 (germline): SGHKS, YYEKEE (reference sequence). There are 16 residues in the CDR3. This CDR3 reads CASSLHPSGQGKTQYF. For the CDR3, the DNA is TGTGCCAGCAGCTTGCATCCGTCCGGACAGGGAAAGACCCAGTACTTC.

This clonotype was recorded a few times. This chain connects TRBV5-1 to TRBJ2-1, with 12 bases that match TRBD1. Germline V lookup: CDR1 SGHRS, CDR2 YFSETQ. V shed 3 bases, J shed 9 bases, and the junction held 10 bases outside the gene matches. The CDR3 length is 16 residues. CDR3 in amino acids: CASSSRPGQGALEQFF. In nucleotides, the CDR3 is TGCGCCAGCAGCTCCAGACCGGGACAGGGGGCCCTTGAGCAGTTCTTC.

The gene calls are TRBV7-2 and TRBJ2-5; no clear D. CDR1 and CDR2 from the germline V gene are SGHTA and FQGNSA. Trimming left V 5 bases short and J 7 bases short, with 8 bases between. The CDR3 consists of 11 residues. The CDR3 protein is CASSLMRTQYF. The CDR3 nucleotides read TGTGCCAGCAGCCTAATGCGGACCCAGTACTTC.

This clonotype was seen only a few times. The V call is TRBV7-2, the J call TRBJ1-2, with D uncertain. The CDR3 extends over 14 amino acids. Germline V gives CDR1 SGHTA, CDR2 FQGNSA. V lost 6 bases and J 6 bases, leaving 17 bases between the germline ends. The CDR3 sequence: CASREQRYRNGYTF. The CDR3 DNA reads TGTGCCAGCAGAGAGCAGAGATACCGGAATGGCTACACCTTC.

The chain carries TRBV2 and TRBJ1-5; 7 nucleotides agree with TRBD1. With 6 bases clipped from V and 2 bases from J, the junction kept 7 bases outside the gene matches. This CDR3 is built from 15 residues. Per germline, CDR1 SNHLY and CDR2 FYNNEI. CDR3 amino acids: CASRFDREGNQPQHF. In DNA form, the CDR3 reads TGTGCCAGCAGGTTCGACAGGGAGGGCAATCAGCCCCAGCATTTT.

The gene calls are TRBV12-3 or TRBV12-4 and TRBJ2-3; possible D gene TRBD2, 6 bases. CDR3 length equals 15 residues. Trimming took 3 bases from V and 5 from J, leaving 15 bases between them. Here the CDR3 reads CASSLEGRSIDTQYF. The CDR3, as DNA: TGTGCCAGCAGTTTGGAGGGGAGGTCCATAGATACGCAGTATTTT.

V and J are TRBV5-4 and TRBJ2-7, with TRBD2 matching over 7 bases. Trimming at V came to 2 bases and at J to 7 bases, leaving 12 bases not matched to a gene. This CDR3 is 15 amino acids long. CDR1 and CDR2 (germline): SGHNT, YYREEE (reference sequence). CDR3 region: CASSLLLGGGSEQYF. The CDR3 DNA is TGTGCCAGCAGCTTACTACTGGGGGGGGGTTCAGAGCAGTACTTC.

This clonotype was seen at least ten times. The J gene is TRBJ2-3, the V gene TRBV20-1; D not resolved. The CDR3 runs to 16 residues. Per the germline V gene, CDR1 is DFQATT and CDR2 is SNEGSKA (reference sequence). Between the trimmed V and J ends, which lost 2 bases and 3 bases, there was a span of 18 bases. DNA for the CDR3: TGCAGTGCTAGAAGCTATCCTTTGCGACCAACAGATACGCAGTATTTT. Translating it yields CSARSYPLRPTDTQYF.

The chain employs TRBV12-3 or TRBV12-4 and TRBJ2-1, with D perhaps given as TRBD1 or TRBD2 (5 bases each). CDR3 length equals 15 residues. Trimming pared 5 bases from V and 8 bases from J, leaving 19 bases between. CDR3 DNA: TGTGCCAGCAGTCTTCGGACGGGGAGAGGGGATGAGCAGTTCTTC. This translates into CASSLRTGRGDEQFF.

The chain links TRBV7-9 to TRBJ2-5; 8 bases fit TRBD2. Germline loops: CDR1 SEHNR, CDR2 FQNEAQ (reference sequence). With V trimmed by 0 bases and J by 0 bases, 6 bases remained unmatched. The CDR3 loop spans 17 amino acids. The CDR3 nucleotides read TGTGCCAGCAGCTTAGCTTCTAGCGGGCTGTACCAAGAGACCCAGTACTTC. Translation gives CASSLASSGLYQETQYF.

This clonotype has more than one count but fewer than ten. This sequence joins TRBV28 and TRBJ1-5; D gene ambiguous. V shed 6 bases and J shed 4 bases, with 7 bases lying between them. CDR1 is MDHEN and CDR2 is SYDVKM in the germline V gene. The CDR3 loop spans 12 amino acids. The CDR3 protein is CASSSINQPQHF. CDR3 bases: TGTGCCAGCAGCTCGATAAATCAGCCCCAGCATTTT.

This clonotype was observed a handful of times. The chain carries TRBV5-1 and TRBJ2-1, with 7 nucleotides matching TRBD2. Losses at the gene ends were 3 bases for V and 2 bases for J; bases not matched to a gene: 14. Germline V gene data show CDR1 as SGHRS and CDR2 as YFSETQ. The CDR3 consists of 18 residues. This CDR3 reads CASSSPRAGVLAYNEQFF. The CDR3 DNA is TGCGCCAGCAGCTCACCCAGGGCGGGAGTATTGGCCTACAATGAGCAGTTCTTC.

The genes are TRBV6-5 and TRBJ2-4, with 7 nucleotides matching TRBD1. J was trimmed by 0 bases and V by 4 bases; bases with no gene match: 9. The CDR3 is 17 amino acids. Germline values: CDR1 MNHEY, CDR2 SVGAGI. The CDR3 bases are TGTGCCAGCAGTTCCAGGGGGTCCGGCATAGCCAAAAACATTCAGTACTTC. Translated: CASSSRGSGIAKNIQYF.

The CDR3 spells CASSAGERGGLGEQYF. CDR3 DNA: TGCGCCAGCAGCGCCGGGGAGCGGGGTGGTTTGGGCGAGCAGTACTTC. V usage is TRBV4-1 and J usage is TRBJ2-7, with 7 bases identical to TRBD2. Germline lookup yields CDR1 MGHRA and CDR2 YSYEKL. This CDR3 region has 16 residues. Unmatched junction bases numbered 16, after V lost 5 bases and J lost 6 bases.

The V call is TRBV2, the J call TRBJ2-7, with D unclear. The V end lost 2 bases, the J end lost 4 bases, and 6 bases lay between the germline ends. Germline-derived CDR1 and CDR2 are SNHLY and FYNNEI. The CDR3 length is 12 residues. DNA for the CDR3: TGTGCCAGCAGTGAATTGGGGTACGAGCAGTACTTC. Protein product: CASSELGYEQYF.

This clonotype showed up many times. The rearrangement uses TRBV5-1 and TRBJ2-7; TRBD1 agrees at 7 bases. This CDR3 has 15 residues. CDR1 and CDR2 (germline): SGHRS, YFSETQ. J gave up 4 bases and V 3 bases, and 10 bases lay outside the gene matches. In DNA form, the CDR3 reads TGCGCCAGCAGCTCCGGACAGGTCACACATTACGAGCAGTACTTC. This encodes CASSSGQVTHYEQYF.

This clonotype was counted only a few times. Here the CDR3 DNA reads TGTGCCACCAGCAGAGCCCTAGCGGGAGGAGGAAAGACCCAGTACTTC. Its translation is CATSRALAGGGKTQYF. V usage is TRBV15 and J usage is TRBJ2-5; 11 bases are shared with TRBD2. Unmatched junction bases numbered 7, after V lost 1 base and J lost 6 bases. The CDR3 covers 16 residues. Germline V lookup: CDR1 LNHNV, CDR2 YYDKDF (reference sequence). Using reference TRBV15 and TRBJ2-5 for the parts outside the CDR3, the full variable domain is DAMVIQNPRYQVTQFGKPVTLSCSQTLNHNVMYWYQQKSSQAPKLLFHYYDKDFNNEADTPDNFQSRRPNTSFCFLDIRSPGLGDTAMYLCATSRALAGGGKTQYFGPGTRLLVL.

The chain carries TRBV7-3 and TRBJ2-1, with D perhaps TRBD1 (6 bases). The CDR3 contains 15 residues. Trimming stripped 2 bases from V and 3 bases from J, with 11 bases between. Germline V lookup: CDR1 SGHTA, CDR2 FQGTGA. This chain's CDR3 is CASSLEGVDYNEQFF. The CDR3 bases are TGTGCCAGCAGCTTAGAGGGGGTCGACTACAATGAGCAGTTCTTC. The full variable domain, with the rest looked up from reference TRBV7-3 and TRBJ2-1, is GAGVSQTPSNKVTEKGKYVELRCDPISGHTALYWYRQSLGQGPEFLIYFQGTGAADDSGLPNDRFFAVRPEGSVSTLKIQRTERGDSAVYLCASSLEGVDYNEQFFGPGTRLTVL.

CDR3 sequence reads: CASQASGNTGELFF. CDR3 DNA: TGCGCCAGCCAGGCTAGTGGGAACACCGGGGAGCTGTTTTTT. The chain joins TRBV10-1 to TRBJ2-2, with D unresolved. With 8 bases removed from V and 1 base from J, the gap between germline ends came to 11 bases. The germline V gene has CDR1 WNHNN and CDR2 SYGVQD (reference sequence). This CDR3 has 14 amino acids.

This clonotype turned up a few times. The chain links TRBV4-2 to TRBJ1-4, with D unclear. The CDR3 extends over 16 amino acids. V was trimmed by 2 bases and J by 0 bases, leaving 10 bases between them. CDR1 and CDR2 from the germline V gene are LGHNA and YNFKEQ. The CDR3 DNA is TGTGCCAGCAGCCAACCAGAGAGCCCAACTAATGAAAAACTGTTTTTT. Translating it yields CASSQPESPTNEKLFF.

The sample holds many counts of this clonotype. The chain links TRBV5-1 to TRBJ2-7, with D perhaps TRBD1 (5 bases). Per the germline V gene, CDR1 is SGHRS and CDR2 is YFSETQ. The CDR3 covers 14 residues. V lost 0 bases and J 3 bases, leaving 10 bases between the germline ends. CDR3 bases: TGCGCCAGCAGCTTGGAGGCAGGGTTCTACGAGCAGTACTTC. It codes for CASSLEAGFYEQYF.

This CDR3 is CASTASGRAYEQYF. CDR3 DNA sequence: TGCGCCAGCACTGCTAGCGGGAGGGCATACGAGCAGTACTTC. This chain uses TRBV5-1 with TRBJ2-7; 12 nucleotides agree with TRBD2. The length of the CDR3 is 14 residues. Germline CDR1 reads SGHRS; CDR2 reads YFSETQ. Trimming at V came to 6 bases and at J to 4 bases, leaving 5 bases not matched to a gene.

The rearrangement uses TRBV6-5 and TRBJ2-6; the D is unclear. V was shortened by 0 bases and J by 0 bases, with 9 bases between the two germline ends. The length of the CDR3 is 17 residues. CDR1 and CDR2 from the germline V gene are MNHEY and SVGAGI. The CDR3 spells CASSYSRSSSGANVLTF. The CDR3, as DNA: TGTGCCAGCAGTTACTCACGCAGCAGCTCTGGGGCCAACGTCCTGACTTTC.

This chain links TRBV29-1 with TRBJ1-2, with a tentative D call TRBD1 (5 bases). This CDR3 has 11 residues. The germline gives CDR1 SQVTM, CDR2 ANQGSEA. V dropped 6 bases and J dropped 8 bases, with 13 bases sitting between them. In DNA, the CDR3 is TGCAGCGTGGCAGGGTCTGGCGGCTACACCTTC. Translated: CSVAGSGGYTF.

The V gene is TRBV6-1, the J gene TRBJ2-1; 11 bases align to TRBD2. The CDR3 runs 16 residues. J was trimmed by 6 bases and V by 5 bases; bases with no gene match: 9. CDR1 is MNHNS and CDR2 is SASEGT in the germline V gene. The CDR3, as DNA: TGTGCCAGCAGTCGCCCGACTAGCGGGGACGGCAATGAGCAGTTCTTC. Residues: CASSRPTSGDGNEQFF.

The table lists this clonotype with a few counts. The gene calls are TRBV7-2 and TRBJ1-5, with D unclear. The CDR3 has 14 residues. The germline V gene encodes CDR1 SGHTA and CDR2 FQGNSA. The ends were cut back, 3 bases at V and 1 base at J, with 7 bases in the middle. CDR3 bases: TGTGCCAGCAGCTTTGAGTCGAGCAATCAGCCCCAGCATTTT. Protein sequence: CASSFESSNQPQHF.